The next 5 T cell receptor beta chains were all read from a single sample in a study of CD8 T cells in ankylosing spondylitis (dated by TCRdb to about 2017). To prepare the library, 5' RACE was applied. The data were produced on an Illumina HiSeq 2500. Using fastp trimming at Q25 and MiXCR clonotype assembly, TCRdb reanalyzed the public sequencing data and kept in-frame beta chains. Merged by CDR3 protein, the rows form single entries marked with the most common genes and DNA. This sample comprises approximately 45,000 distinct CDR3 sequences, approximately 10% of them detected only once. The leading ten clones occupy just over 1.4% of the sample. Sequencing was performed on blood, either unsorted or a sorted T cell fraction (not recorded which). The receptors shown here come from a male donor with ankylosing spondylitis or in good health (not recorded which).

This clonotype occurred many times. V gene TRBV7-8 combines with J gene TRBJ1-6, with 9 bases fitting TRBD1. This CDR3 has 18 amino acids. Germline V gene lookup returns CDR1 SGHVS and CDR2 FQNEAQ. V lost 3 bases and J lost 8; bases outside the gene matches: 14. CDR3 coding DNA: TGTGCCAGCAGCTTCGACAGGGACAGGGCGATGGCTGATTCACCCCTCCACTTT. This codes for CASSFDRDRAMADSPLHF. Full variable domain (remainder filled in from reference TRBV7-8 and TRBJ1-6): GAGVSQSPRYKVAKRGQDVALRCDPISGHVSLFWYQQALGQGPEFLTYFQNEAQLDKSGLPSDRFFAERPEGSVSTLKIQRTQQEDSAVYLCASSFDRDRAMADSPLHFGNGTRLTVT.

This clonotype was recorded many times. The chain has TRBV5-1 and TRBJ2-7, with 9 bases matching TRBD1. From germline, CDR1 is SGHRS and CDR2 YFSETQ. The ends lost 4 bases at V and 7 bases at J; junction bases unmatched: 9. This CDR3 contains 14 residues. CDR3 protein: CASSPGQGIEEQYF. CDR3 nucleotides: TGCGCCAGCAGCCCTGGACAGGGGATCGAGGAGCAGTACTTC.

This clonotype was observed at least ten times. V usage is TRBV5-1 and J usage is TRBJ1-4; D remains ambiguous. From germline, CDR1 is SGHRS and CDR2 YFSETQ. This CDR3 region has 12 residues. V lost 2 bases and J lost 8, with 7 bases in between. CDR3: CASSLTGEKLFF. Written as DNA, the CDR3 is TGCGCCAGCAGCTTAACGGGGGAAAAACTGTTTTTT.

The chain combines TRBV5-1 with TRBJ2-5; D gene unclear. The ends were cut back, 2 bases at V and 2 bases at J, with 7 bases in the middle. Germline lookup yields CDR1 SGHRS and CDR2 YFSETQ. The CDR3 length is 13 residues. The CDR3 DNA sequence: TGCGCCAGCAGCTTAGGAGAGCAAGAGACCCAGTACTTC. Encoded protein: CASSLGEQETQYF.

This clonotype appeared many times. The CDR3 sequence is CASSLEQGIVEQYF. As DNA, the CDR3 is TGTGCCAGCAGCTTAGAACAGGGAATTGTCGAGCAGTACTTC. The V gene is TRBV5-5, the J gene TRBJ2-7; D may be TRBD1 (6 bases). This CDR3 contains 14 residues. CDR1 is SGHKS, CDR2 YYEKEE, per germline (reference sequence). Trimming stripped 2 bases from V and 6 bases from J, with 15 bases between.